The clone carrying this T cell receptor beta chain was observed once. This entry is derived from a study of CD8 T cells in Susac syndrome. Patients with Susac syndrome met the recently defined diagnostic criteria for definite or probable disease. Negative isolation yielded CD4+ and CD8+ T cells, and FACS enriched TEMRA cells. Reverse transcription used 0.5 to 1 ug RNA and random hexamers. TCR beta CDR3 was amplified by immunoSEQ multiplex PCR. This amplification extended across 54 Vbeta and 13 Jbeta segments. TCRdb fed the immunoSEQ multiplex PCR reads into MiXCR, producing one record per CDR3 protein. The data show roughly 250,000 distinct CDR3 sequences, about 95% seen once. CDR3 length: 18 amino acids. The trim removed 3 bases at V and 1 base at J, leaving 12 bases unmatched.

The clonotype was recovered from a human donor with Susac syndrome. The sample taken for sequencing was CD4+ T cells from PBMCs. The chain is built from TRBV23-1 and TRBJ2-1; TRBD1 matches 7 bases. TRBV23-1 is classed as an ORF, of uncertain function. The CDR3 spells CASSQLRQGAVSYNEQFF. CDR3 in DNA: TGCGCCAGCAGTCAGCTACGACAGGGAGCGGTATCCTACAATGAGCAGTTCTTC.